The clone carrying this T cell receptor (beta chain) was seen a single time. Looked up from germline, CDR1 is LGHNA and CDR2 is YNFKEQ. The CDR3 is made up of 15 amino acids. The V and J ends lost 1 base and 0 bases respectively, with 7 bases between them. The data originate from a study of graft-versus-host responses after intestinal transplantation. As for the study in general: All recipients were given anti-thymocyte globulin induction, and tacrolimus and steroids were then administered for approximately 3 years.

TCRdb's copy holds only in-frame clones and misses some; the assay was immunoSEQ multiplex PCR. The table records 9,100 or so clones, around 91% of them present only once. Sequencing was performed on PBMCs, taken roughly 46 days after intestinal transplant. The receptor comes from a human patient who received an intestinal transplant, so some T cells may come from the graft donor. This chain joins TRBV4-2 and TRBJ2-4; D is unresolved. For the CDR3, the DNA is TGTGCCAGCAGCCAAGGGGGTATAGCCAAAAACATTCAGTACTTC. It yields the protein CASSQGGIAKNIQYF.